The source of this T cell receptor (beta chain) is a study of shared clonotypes between healthy human individuals (dated by TCRdb to the early 2020s). A note on the overall study: A couple of women and three men aged 18 to 49 years were included in the cohort. For each donor, three plates each were used for CD4 naive and CD4 memory, two plates were used for CD8 naive, and one plate was used for CD8 memory. To estimate repertoire size and how much clonotype sharing occurs between individuals, the study deeply sequenced the blood TCR repertoires of a handful of healthy adults. Each donor's leukapheresis produced roughly between roughly 0.85 and 10 billion PBMCs. Different laboratories and diverse techniques were used to prepare libraries and sequence TCR repertoires, to increase sequencing depth and limit assay-specific biases. Paper-wide results and their limitations: Because the study included a small number of donors, the genetic and exposure-history diversity represented was limited. Rarefaction of sorted-subset datasets indicated incomplete sequencing despite the large sequencing depth. Larger estimated clonotype richness was generally found for naive subsets than for memory subsets. Compared with non-shared clonotypes, the clonotypes found in all four sorted-subset donors had higher generation probabilities. Based on pairwise subsampling, the degree of clonotype sharing among donors was expected to be affected by sequencing depth. When several donors were compared, the shared fraction of clonotypes was about 5.4% for naive CD4, roughly 3.3% for naive CD8, more than 2% for memory CD4, and 0.3% to 0.5% for memory CD8. Only blood was sampled, and tissue TCR repertoires likely differ from those in blood.

TCR CDR3 regions were amplified from genomic DNA by multiplex PCR using the deep immunoSEQ assay. Extracted genomic DNA from each cell subset was distributed evenly across all wells of several immunoSEQ 96-well plates, and each plate was treated as a replicate. For sorted subsets, each replicate PCR was loaded with approximately 200 ng genomic DNA, equivalent to about 30,000 T cell genomes. Purified libraries were quantified with a Qubit 3.0 fluorometer, sized on a Bioanalyzer 2100, and re-quantified with the KAPA Library Quantification kit. Each immunoSEQ 96-well plate was sequenced on its own single-read 150-cycle Illumina NextSeq 550 flow cell. From the authors' description of their analysis: Because only junctional sequences without quality scores were contained in the immunoSEQ output, filtering matching that applied to full-length reads could not be performed. Sequences were annotated with PyIR, a Python wrapper for IgBLAST v1.9, and V/J genes and CDR3 were assigned using IMGT germline references. Reads were filtered out if the reads had weak V/J assignments (E-value above 1e-6), no CDR3, stop codons, out-of-frame junctions, or ambiguous translated residues. V3J clonotypes were defined as sequences sharing the same inferred V gene, J gene, and CDR3 amino acid sequence. Percentage overlap between repertoires was computed as shared unique clonotypes divided by the size of the smaller repertoire. Richness of each repertoire was evaluated using RTK rarefaction, the Chao1 estimator, and Recon v2.1 estimates of unobserved clonotypes. For all TCRbeta clonotypes obtained by the gDNA method from a handful of donors, generation probabilities were computed with OLGA. What TCRdb holds here is the immuneACCESS table cut down to in-frame rearrangements. Part of the clones is not present; checked against another copy, under half of the missing clones reflect an unresolved V gene, and the others are unexplained. Clone size and V and J calls were adopted from that table, with D and trimming inferred from the DNA. For this sample there are under 750,000 clones; around 77% appear just once. The biggest ten clones account for about 1.8% of the sample.

The donors were healthy, HIV-negative adults with no recently reported acute infections or vaccinations. Only Caucasian adults living in Nashville, Tennessee, USA were represented among the donors. CD4+ T cells were enriched by magnetic negative selection; naive cells were then positively selected on CD45RA, and the negative fraction formed the memory subset. Blood was collected by leukapheresis, and PBMCs were isolated by Ficoll-Histopaque density gradient centrifugation and then cryopreserved in liquid nitrogen vapor phase. Analytical flow cytometry was used to check the purity and quantity of every magnetically sorted T cell population. Genomic DNA was isolated from every sorted fraction and measured by UV absorbance on a Nanodrop 2000c. This clone appeared a few times. Its antigen remains undetermined. No base-level quality is on record; no much larger clone is a single base apart. Specimen: memory CD4+ T cells sorted from blood. The intended sense of this specimen's cell subset or site label: CD45RA-negative fraction. The receptor was isolated from a woman aged 25 to 39 in good health.

The CDR3 sequence is CAGQTSDISYEQYF. The nucleotide sequence reads as follows: TGTGCCGGTCAGACTAGCGATATTTCCTACGAGCAGTACTTC. The chain is assembled from TRBV2 and TRBJ2-7; the junction holds 8 bases that match TRBD2. The germline V gene specifies SNHLY as CDR1 and FYNNEI as CDR2. Counted from cysteine to phenylalanine, this CDR3 has 14 amino acids. Only CDR3 DNA remains: 42 bases, in frame from the first base. V ends up 11 bases short and J 1 base short, with an unmatched junction base count of 10.